Presented here are 10 T cell receptor beta chains from one specimen sequenced in a study of T cell responses to AZD1222 COVID-19 vaccine. TCRdb keeps only in-frame clones here, not all; method: immunoSEQ multiplex PCR. The sample has over 100,000 clones; roughly nine tenths are singletons. The sequencing used peripheral blood, collected on day 0 of AZD1222 vaccination. The origin of the receptors is an adult in good health.

The chain is built from TRBV19 and TRBJ1-3; D remains ambiguous. This CDR3 contains 15 residues. Germline lookup yields CDR1 LNHDA and CDR2 SQIVND (reference sequence). V gave up 6 bases and J gave up 7 bases, with 19 bases separating them. The DNA for the CDR3 is TGTGCCAGTAGCAACGATATAGGACCATGGAACACCATATATTTT. Amino acid sequence: CASSNDIGPWNTIYF.

This chain links TRBV4-1 with TRBJ2-7; D gene unclear. Trimming cost V 4 bases and J 2 bases, with 12 bases left between them. From germline, CDR1 is MGHRA and CDR2 YSYEKL. The CDR3 is made up of 14 amino acids. DNA of the CDR3: TGCGCCAGCAGCCTCCCGCATACGACCTACGAGCAGTACTTC. This gives the protein CASSLPHTTYEQYF.

The chain carries TRBV28 and TRBJ1-4; TRBD1 matches 11 bases. The trim removed 2 bases at V and 8 bases at J, leaving 4 bases unmatched. Per germline, CDR1 MDHEN and CDR2 SYDVKM. The CDR3 length is 15 residues. The CDR3 nucleotides read TGTGCCAGCAGTTTACCGGGACAGGGGGGCGAAAAACTGTTTTTT. Protein: CASSLPGQGGEKLFF.

The chain has TRBV19 and TRBJ1-1, with 7 bases lining up with TRBD1. This CDR3 comprises 14 residues. The V gene's germline CDR1 is LNHDA and CDR2 SQIVND (reference sequence). J was trimmed by 1 base and V by 6 bases; bases with no gene match: 5. Here the CDR3 reads CASRAGGENTEAFF. CDR3 in DNA: TGTGCCAGTAGAGCAGGGGGAGAGAACACTGAAGCTTTCTTT.

This chain joins TRBV27 and TRBJ2-5, with D perhaps matching TRBD2 (6 bases). The germline CDR1 and CDR2 sequences are MNHEY and SMNVEV (reference sequence). CDR3 size: 17 residues. Trimming cost V 3 bases and J 2 bases, with 19 bases left between them. The CDR3 bases are TGTGCCAGCAGTTTTGGGCGGGGACGGGAGAAGCAAGAGACCCAGTACTTC. It yields the protein CASSFGRGREKQETQYF.

The table lists this clone with a count of one. CDR3 region: CASSYFVDQPQHF. Here the CDR3 DNA reads TGTGCCAGCAGTTACTTTGTGGATCAGCCCCAGCATTTT. The rearrangement links TRBV6-5 to TRBJ1-5; D remains ambiguous. V was clipped by 1 base and J by 5 bases, with 6 bases between them. Germline V gene lookup returns CDR1 MNHEY and CDR2 SVGAGI. The CDR3 spans 13 residues.

The V call is TRBV27, the J call TRBJ2-1, with 9 positions matching TRBD2. The CDR3 runs 14 residues. Looked up from germline, CDR1 is MNHEY and CDR2 is SMNVEV (reference sequence). After removal of 7 bases from V and 6 bases from J, the junction contained 7 bases not matched to a gene. CDR3 DNA: TGTGCCAGCAAGGGGTTAGCGGGGGCCAATGAGCAGTTCTTC. Its protein is CASKGLAGANEQFF.

About this clone itself: A read error may account for a junction end that differs from germline. The J gene is TRBJ1-2, the V gene TRBV12-3 or TRBV12-4; D is ambiguous. The CDR3 runs 13 residues. CDR3 DNA: TGTGCCAGCAGGTTAGCTTCATTGGGGGGCTACACCTTC. Translated, it gives CASRLASLGGYTF.

V usage is TRBV4-1 and J usage is TRBJ2-1; D not certain. This CDR3 region has 13 residues. V was pared by 3 bases and J by 10 bases, with 13 bases between. CDR1 MGHRA and CDR2 YSYEKL come from the germline V gene. The CDR3 coding sequence is TGCGCCAGCAGCCACCTGGCCTCGGCAGAGCAGTTCTTC. Translating it yields CASSHLASAEQFF.

This sequence joins TRBV6-2 or TRBV6-3 and TRBJ1-5; tentative D call: TRBD1 (5 bases). Between the trimmed V and J ends, which lost 5 bases and 6 bases, there was a span of 14 bases. CDR1 is MNHEY, CDR2 SVGEGT, per germline. The CDR3 spans 14 residues. The CDR3 region has the DNA TGTGCCAGCAGTATAGTTGGGGGGAGTCAGCCCCAGCATTTT. Its protein is CASSIVGGSQPQHF.